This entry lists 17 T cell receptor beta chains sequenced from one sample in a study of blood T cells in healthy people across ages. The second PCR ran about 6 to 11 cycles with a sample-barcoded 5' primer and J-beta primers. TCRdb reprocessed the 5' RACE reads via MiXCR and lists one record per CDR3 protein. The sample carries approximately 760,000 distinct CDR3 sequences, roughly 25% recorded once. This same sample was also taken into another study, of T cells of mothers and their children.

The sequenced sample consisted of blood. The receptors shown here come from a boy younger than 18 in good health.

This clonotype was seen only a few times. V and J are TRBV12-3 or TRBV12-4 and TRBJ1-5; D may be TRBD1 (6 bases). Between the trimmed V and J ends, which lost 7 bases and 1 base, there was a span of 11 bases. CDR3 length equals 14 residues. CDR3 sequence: CASTTGQSNQPQHF. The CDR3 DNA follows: TGTGCCAGCACCACCGGACAGAGCAATCAGCCCCAGCATTTT.

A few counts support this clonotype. DNA of the CDR3: TGCGCCAGCAGCCAAAGGAAGGACGAGTCCTACGAGCAGTACTTC. This encodes CASSQRKDESYEQYF. The chain joins TRBV4-3 to TRBJ2-5; D call uncertain. With the DNA end fitting TRBJ2-7 better, the J assignment may be wrong. The CDR3 spans 15 residues. Germline assignment: CDR1 LGHNA and CDR2 YSLEER.

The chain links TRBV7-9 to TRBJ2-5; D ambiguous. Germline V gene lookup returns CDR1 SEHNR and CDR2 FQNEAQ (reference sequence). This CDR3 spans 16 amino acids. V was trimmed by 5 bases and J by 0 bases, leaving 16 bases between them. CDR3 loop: CASSPHTLGNQETQYF. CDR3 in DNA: TGTGCCAGCAGCCCCCACACCTTGGGTAACCAAGAGACCCAGTACTTC. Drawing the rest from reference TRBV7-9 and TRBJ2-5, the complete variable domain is DTGVSQNPRHKITKRGQNVTFRCDPISEHNRLYWYRQTLGQGPEFLTYFQNEAQLEKSRLLSDRFSAERPKGSFSTLEIQRTEQGDSAMYLCASSPHTLGNQETQYFGPGTRLLVL.

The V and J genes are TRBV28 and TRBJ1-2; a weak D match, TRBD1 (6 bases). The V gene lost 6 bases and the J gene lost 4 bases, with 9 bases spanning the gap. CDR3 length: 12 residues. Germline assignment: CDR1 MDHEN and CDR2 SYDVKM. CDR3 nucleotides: TGTGCCAGCAGCCGGACAGCCTATGGCTACACCTTC. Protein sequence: CASSRTAYGYTF.

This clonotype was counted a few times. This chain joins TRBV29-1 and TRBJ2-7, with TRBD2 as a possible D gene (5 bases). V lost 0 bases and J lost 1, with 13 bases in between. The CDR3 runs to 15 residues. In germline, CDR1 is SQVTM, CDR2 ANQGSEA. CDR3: CSVEDQTKLSYEQYF. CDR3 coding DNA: TGCAGCGTTGAAGATCAGACTAAGCTATCCTACGAGCAGTACTTC.

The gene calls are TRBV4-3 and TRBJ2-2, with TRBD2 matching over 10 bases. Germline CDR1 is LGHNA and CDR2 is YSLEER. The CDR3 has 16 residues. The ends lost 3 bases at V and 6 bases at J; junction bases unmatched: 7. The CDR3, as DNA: TGCGCCAGCAGCCATGAGCGGGGGGGCAGTGCCGGGGAGCTGTTTTTT. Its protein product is CASSHERGGSAGELFF.

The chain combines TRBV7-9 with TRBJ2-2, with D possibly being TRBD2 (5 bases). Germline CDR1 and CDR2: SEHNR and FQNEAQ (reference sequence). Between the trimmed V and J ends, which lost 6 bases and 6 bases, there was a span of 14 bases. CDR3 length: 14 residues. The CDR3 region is CASSLEAESGELFF. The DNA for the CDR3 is TGTGCCAGCAGTCTCGAAGCGGAATCCGGGGAGCTGTTTTTT.

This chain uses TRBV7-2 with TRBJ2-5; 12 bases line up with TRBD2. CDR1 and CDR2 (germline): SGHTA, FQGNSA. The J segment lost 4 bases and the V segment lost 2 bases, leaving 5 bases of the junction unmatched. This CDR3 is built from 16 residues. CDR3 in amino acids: CASSLNPSGGGETQYF. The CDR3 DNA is TGTGCCAGCAGCTTAAATCCTAGCGGGGGGGGAGAGACCCAGTACTTC.

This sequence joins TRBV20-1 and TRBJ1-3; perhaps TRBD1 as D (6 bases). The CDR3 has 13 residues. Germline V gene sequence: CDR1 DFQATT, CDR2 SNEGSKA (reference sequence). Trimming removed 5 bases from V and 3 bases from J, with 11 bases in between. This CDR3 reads CSASQGGGNTIYF. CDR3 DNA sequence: TGCAGTGCTTCACAGGGTGGTGGAAACACCATATATTTT.

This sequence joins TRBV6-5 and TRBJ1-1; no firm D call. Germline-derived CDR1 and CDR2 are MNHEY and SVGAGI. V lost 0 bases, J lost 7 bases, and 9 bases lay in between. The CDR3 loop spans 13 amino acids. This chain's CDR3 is CASSYSSRFEAFF. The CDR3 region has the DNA TGTGCCAGCAGTTACTCATCCCGGTTTGAAGCTTTCTTT.

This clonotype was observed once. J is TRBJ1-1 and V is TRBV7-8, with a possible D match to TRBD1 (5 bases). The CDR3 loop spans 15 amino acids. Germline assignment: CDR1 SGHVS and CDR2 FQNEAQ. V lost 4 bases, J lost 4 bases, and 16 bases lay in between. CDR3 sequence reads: CASSSPWKRGTEAFF. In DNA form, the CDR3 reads TGTGCCAGCAGCTCCCCTTGGAAAAGGGGCACTGAAGCTTTCTTT.

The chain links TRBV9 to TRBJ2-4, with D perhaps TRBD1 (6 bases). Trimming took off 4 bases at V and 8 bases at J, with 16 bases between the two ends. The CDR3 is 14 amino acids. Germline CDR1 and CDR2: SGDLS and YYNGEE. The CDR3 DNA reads TGTGCCAGCAGCTCAGGGGTCATCCCCGACATTCAGTACTTC. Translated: CASSSGVIPDIQYF.

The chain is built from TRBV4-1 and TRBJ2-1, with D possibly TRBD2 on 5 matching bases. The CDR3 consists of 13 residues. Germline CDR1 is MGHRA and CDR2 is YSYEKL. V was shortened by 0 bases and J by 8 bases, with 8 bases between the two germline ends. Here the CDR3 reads CASSQDLAHEQFF. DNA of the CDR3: TGCGCCAGCAGCCAAGATTTAGCGCATGAGCAGTTCTTC.

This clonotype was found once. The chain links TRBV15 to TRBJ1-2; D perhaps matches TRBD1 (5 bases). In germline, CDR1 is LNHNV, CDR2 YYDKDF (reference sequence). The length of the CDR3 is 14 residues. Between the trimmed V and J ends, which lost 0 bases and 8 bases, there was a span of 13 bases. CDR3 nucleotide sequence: TGTGCCACCAGCAGAGATCCCGCAGGGAGAGGCTACACCTTC. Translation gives CATSRDPAGRGYTF.

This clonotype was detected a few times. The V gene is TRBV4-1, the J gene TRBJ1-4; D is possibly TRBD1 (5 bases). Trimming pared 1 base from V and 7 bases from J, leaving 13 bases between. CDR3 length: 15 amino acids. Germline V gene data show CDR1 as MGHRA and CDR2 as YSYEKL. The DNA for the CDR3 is TGCGCCAGCAGCCAAGGGCGGGGGAGCGGTGAAAAACTGTTTTTT. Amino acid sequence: CASSQGRGSGEKLFF.

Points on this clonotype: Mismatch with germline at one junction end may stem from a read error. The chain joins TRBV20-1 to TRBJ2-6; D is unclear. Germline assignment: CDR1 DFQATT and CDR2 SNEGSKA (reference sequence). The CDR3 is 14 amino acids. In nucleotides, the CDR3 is TGCAGTGCTAATCTCGCATCTGGGACCAACGTCCTGACTTTC. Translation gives CSANLASGTNVLTF.

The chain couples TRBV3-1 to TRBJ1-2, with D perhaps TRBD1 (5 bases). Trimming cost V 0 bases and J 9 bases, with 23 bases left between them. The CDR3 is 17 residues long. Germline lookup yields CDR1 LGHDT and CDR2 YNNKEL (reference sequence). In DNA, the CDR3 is TGTGCCAGCAGCCAAGACCTTTTGACAGTCTCAAAGTACAGCTACACCTTC. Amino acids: CASSQDLLTVSKYSYTF.